This T cell receptor (beta chain) was sequenced for a study of vaccination and CD4 T cells after COVID-19. Study information: Each control culture was treated with a CEFX pool, an HIV-1 Nef pool, or no peptide.

General observations from the study: Relatively few convalescent patients were studied; early post-infection timepoints were not included. Convalescent patients showed a median roughly 90% of reactive clones that were seen only post-vaccination.

Researchers used the Oncomine TCR Beta short-read assay to sequence DNA from cultured CD4+ T cells. In this case, cultured CD4+ T cells provided the extracted genomic DNA. MiXCR, run by TCRdb on the PCR reads, gives a single entry per CDR3 protein. The sample includes 12,000 or so distinct CDR3 sequences, more than 50% seen only once; the top ten take 20% to 25%. With V trimmed by 6 bases and J by 5 bases, 13 bases remained unmatched. This CDR3 spans 16 amino acids. Germline assignment: CDR1 MDHEN and CDR2 SYDVKM. On this clonotype: Its target is not known.

Treatment of the sample: approximately 11-day PBMC culture with coronavirus spike peptide pools or control peptides (ViraFEST assay). This receptor was taken from a human donor who had recovered from COVID-19. The sequencing input was CD4+ T cells from blood, cultured in vitro. The chain couples TRBV28 to TRBJ1-5, with TRBD1 identical over 7 bases. The CDR3 region is CASSPTPGQIYQPQHF. The CDR3 DNA reads TGTGCCAGCAGCCCAACACCGGGACAGATTTATCAGCCCCAGCATTTT.